The next 17 T cell receptor beta chains were all read from a single sample in a study of blood T cell repertoires in COVID-19. TCRdb keeps only in-frame clones here, not all; method: immunoSEQ multiplex PCR. Of about 58,000 clones detected, roughly 86% appear once; the ten largest clones hold about a fifth. The sequencing input was peripheral blood. The receptors originated from a woman aged 45 to 65 with active or convalescent COVID-19.

This rearrangement joins TRBV18 to TRBJ1-1; 7 bases are shared with TRBD1. After removal of 3 bases from V and 1 base from J, the junction contained 2 bases not matched to a gene. The germline V gene has CDR1 KGHSH and CDR2 LQKENI. CDR3 size: 14 residues. The CDR3 here is CASSPGTANTEAFF. As DNA, the CDR3 is TGTGCCAGCTCACCCGGGACAGCGAACACTGAAGCTTTCTTT.

V usage is TRBV27 and J usage is TRBJ2-1, with 9 bases that match TRBD2. The junction had 17 bases not matched to a gene; V was cut back by 6 bases and J by 5 bases. The CDR3 totals 18 residues. Germline V lookup: CDR1 MNHEY, CDR2 SMNVEV (reference sequence). The CDR3 region has the DNA TGTGCCAGCAGAAGAATGGATTGGGGGCGGGAGGGTAACAATGAGCAGTTCTTC. Translation: CASRRMDWGREGNNEQFF.

This rearrangement joins TRBV2 to TRBJ2-3; 8 nucleotides line up with TRBD2. The ends lost 10 bases at V and 0 bases at J; junction bases unmatched: 6. CDR3 length equals 14 residues. Germline CDR1 and CDR2: SNHLY and FYNNEI. The DNA of the CDR3 is TGTGCCAATAGAGCGGGGGTAAGCACAGATACGCAGTATTTT. Translating it yields CANRAGVSTDTQYF.

A single count supports this clone. V usage is TRBV7-6 and J usage is TRBJ2-6, with TRBD1 matching 8 bases. The CDR3 spans 19 residues. Germline trimming cut 1 base from V and 0 bases from J; bases unmatched to any gene: 8. Germline V gives CDR1 SGHVS, CDR2 FNYEAQ. The CDR3 region has the DNA TGTGCCAGCAGCTTAGAGCGACAGGGGTCCGGCTCTGGGGCCAACGTCCTGACTTTC. Translation: CASSLERQGSGSGANVLTF.

The chain links TRBV28 to TRBJ1-6; weak D call: TRBD1 (5 bases). V was shortened by 6 bases and J by 7 bases, with 10 bases between the two germline ends. The CDR3 extends over 13 amino acids. The germline gives CDR1 MDHEN, CDR2 SYDVKM. The DNA of the CDR3 is TGTGCCAGCAGGATCCAGGGAAATTCACCCCTCCACTTT. Amino acid sequence: CASRIQGNSPLHF.

The CDR3 spells CASRGLAGRSGLFF. The CDR3 DNA follows: TGTGCCAGCCGAGGACTAGCGGGTCGCTCGGGGTTGTTCTTC. This rearrangement joins TRBV2 to TRBJ2-1; 11 bases line up with TRBD2. Per the germline V gene, CDR1 is SNHLY and CDR2 is FYNNEI. The CDR3 runs to 14 residues. V shed 8 bases and J 15 bases; nucleotides not matched to a gene: 15.

The chain couples TRBV7-9 to TRBJ2-7; 7 positions agree with TRBD1. Trimming removed 5 bases from V and 3 bases from J; junction bases left unmatched: 7. CDR1 is SEHNR, CDR2 FQNEAQ, per germline (reference sequence). This CDR3 has 14 residues. CDR3 in DNA: TGTGCCAGCAGCCCTCGGGACAGAGTCTACGAGCAGTACTTC. Residues: CASSPRDRVYEQYF. The entire variable domain, with the rest obtained from reference TRBV7-9 and TRBJ2-7, is as follows: DTGVSQNPRHKITKRGQNVTFRCDPISEHNRLYWYRQTLGQGPEFLTYFQNEAQLEKSRLLSDRFSAERPKGSFSTLEIQRTEQGDSAMYLCASSPRDRVYEQYFGPGTRLTVT.

The chain has TRBV5-6 and TRBJ1-1; tentative D call: TRBD1 (5 bases). Germline assignment: CDR1 SGHDT and CDR2 YYEEEE. V was shortened by 0 bases and J by 3 bases, with 12 bases between the two germline ends. The CDR3 totals 15 residues. DNA for the CDR3: TGTGCCAGCAGCTTGGCGGGGGTGGGCGACACTGAAGCTTTCTTT. Translation gives CASSLAGVGDTEAFF. The whole variable domain, remainder taken from reference TRBV5-6 and TRBJ1-1, is DAGVTQSPTHLIKTRGQQVTLRCSPKSGHDTVSWYQQALGQGPQFIFQYYEEEERQRGNFPDRFSGHQFPNYSSELNVNALLLGDSALYLCASSLAGVGDTEAFFGQGTRLTVV.

The rearrangement joins TRBV10-3 to TRBJ1-2; TRBD1 might be the D (6 bases). The CDR3 has 12 residues. Germline CDR1 ENHRY, CDR2 SYGVKD. With 5 bases removed from V and 10 bases from J, the gap between germline ends came to 14 bases. CDR3 residues: CAISLDKGDYTF. CDR3 coding DNA: TGTGCCATCAGTTTGGACAAGGGGGACTACACCTTC.

V usage is TRBV5-5 and J usage is TRBJ2-3, with TRBD1 as a possible D gene (6 bases). The CDR3 is 16 amino acids. V dropped 2 bases and J dropped 4 bases, with 17 bases sitting between them. CDR1 and CDR2 from the germline V gene are SGHKS and YYEKEE (reference sequence). The CDR3 DNA is TGTGCCAGCAGCTTTTTACCAGGGGTCATGTCAGATACGCAGTATTTT. Translation: CASSFLPGVMSDTQYF.

The CDR3 here is CASSFWRGSGYRELFF. CDR3 coding DNA: TGTGCCAGCAGCTTCTGGCGAGGGAGTGGATACAGGGAGCTGTTTTTT. J is TRBJ2-2 and V is TRBV5-8; perhaps TRBD2 as D (5 bases). The CDR3 length is 16 residues. Germline V lookup: CDR1 SGHTS, CDR2 YDEGEE. Trimming shortened V by 2 bases and J by 9 bases, and 20 bases separated the two germline ends.

The chain is built from TRBV5-4 and TRBJ2-3, with no clear D. The germline gives CDR1 SGHNT, CDR2 YYREEE (reference sequence). The germline V and J ends were trimmed by 0 bases and 2 bases, with 7 bases remaining between them. This CDR3 has 14 residues. CDR3 loop: CASSLDSTTDTQYF. The DNA of the CDR3 is TGTGCCAGCAGCTTGGACAGCACCACAGATACGCAGTATTTT. Variable domain in full (rest from reference TRBV5-4 and TRBJ2-3): ETGVTQSPTHLIKTRGQQVTLRCSSQSGHNTVSWYQQALGQGPQFIFQYYREEENGRGNFPPRFSGLQFPNYSSELNVNALELDDSALYLCASSLDSTTDTQYFGPGTRLTVL.

The V call is TRBV7-9, the J call TRBJ2-2; D ambiguous. Germline V gene lookup returns CDR1 SEHNR and CDR2 FQNEAQ (reference sequence). With 4 bases removed from V and 4 bases from J, the gap between germline ends came to 7 bases. CDR3 length equals 13 residues. The chain's CDR3 is CASSSPITGELFF. CDR3 coding DNA: TGTGCCAGCAGCTCCCCTATCACCGGGGAGCTGTTTTTT.

The count of this clone is one. The CDR3 spells CASSLGGIVLEQYF. DNA for the CDR3: TGTGCCAGCAGTTTGGGGGGGATCGTTCTCGAGCAGTACTTC. J is TRBJ2-7 and V is TRBV27; 7 bases map to TRBD2. The germline CDR1 and CDR2 sequences are MNHEY and SMNVEV (reference sequence). V was clipped by 3 bases and J by 6 bases; unmatched bases: 8. CDR3 length: 14 residues.

The chain uses TRBV3-1 (or the pseudogene TRBV3-2) and TRBJ1-1; 7 nucleotides agree with TRBD1. The germline gives CDR1 LGHDT, CDR2 YNNKEL (reference sequence). Germline trimming cut 9 bases from V and 7 bases from J; bases unmatched to any gene: 11. The CDR3 covers 13 residues. The CDR3 sequence is CARRGPVGVEAFF. CDR3 bases: TGTGCCAGGAGGGGGCCTGTCGGGGTTGAAGCTTTCTTT.

The chain recombines TRBV25-1 with TRBJ2-1, with TRBD1 as a possible D gene (6 bases). Per the germline V gene, CDR1 is MGHDK and CDR2 is SYGVNS. The CDR3 covers 16 residues. Between the trimmed V and J ends, which lost 6 bases and 5 bases, there was a span of 20 bases. The CDR3 reads CASRGLRQDLHNEQFF. CDR3 nucleotides: TGTGCCAGCAGAGGGTTAAGACAGGATCTACACAATGAGCAGTTCTTC.

This clone came up a few times. The chain joins TRBV11-2 to TRBJ1-2; TRBD1 is a possible D gene (5 bases). This CDR3 comprises 14 residues. Per the germline V gene, CDR1 is SGHAT and CDR2 is FQNNGV. V gave up 4 bases and J gave up 8 bases, with 17 bases separating them. The DNA for the CDR3 is TGTGCCAGCAGCTCCCCGACCCACTCAGGGGGCTACACCTTC. Its protein is CASSSPTHSGGYTF.